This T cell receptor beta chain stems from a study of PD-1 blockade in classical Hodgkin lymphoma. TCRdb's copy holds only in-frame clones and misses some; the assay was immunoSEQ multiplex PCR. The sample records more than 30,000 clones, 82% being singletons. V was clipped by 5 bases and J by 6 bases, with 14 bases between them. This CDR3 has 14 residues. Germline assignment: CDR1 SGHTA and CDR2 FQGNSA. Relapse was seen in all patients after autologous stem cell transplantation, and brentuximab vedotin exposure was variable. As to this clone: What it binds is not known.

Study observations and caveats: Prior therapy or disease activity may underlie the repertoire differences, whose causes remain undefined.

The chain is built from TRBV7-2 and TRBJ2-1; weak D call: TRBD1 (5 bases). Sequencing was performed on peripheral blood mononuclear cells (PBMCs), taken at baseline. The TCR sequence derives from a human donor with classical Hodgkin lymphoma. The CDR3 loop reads CASSPRVTGNEQFF. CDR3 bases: TGTGCCAGCAGCCCCAGGGTAACGGGCAATGAGCAGTTCTTC. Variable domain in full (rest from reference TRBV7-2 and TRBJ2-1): GAGVSQSPSNKVTEKGKDVELRCDPISGHTALYWYRQSLGQGLEFLIYFQGNSAPDKSGLPSDRFSAERTGGSVSTLTIQRTQQEDSAVYLCASSPRVTGNEQFFGPGTRLTVL.